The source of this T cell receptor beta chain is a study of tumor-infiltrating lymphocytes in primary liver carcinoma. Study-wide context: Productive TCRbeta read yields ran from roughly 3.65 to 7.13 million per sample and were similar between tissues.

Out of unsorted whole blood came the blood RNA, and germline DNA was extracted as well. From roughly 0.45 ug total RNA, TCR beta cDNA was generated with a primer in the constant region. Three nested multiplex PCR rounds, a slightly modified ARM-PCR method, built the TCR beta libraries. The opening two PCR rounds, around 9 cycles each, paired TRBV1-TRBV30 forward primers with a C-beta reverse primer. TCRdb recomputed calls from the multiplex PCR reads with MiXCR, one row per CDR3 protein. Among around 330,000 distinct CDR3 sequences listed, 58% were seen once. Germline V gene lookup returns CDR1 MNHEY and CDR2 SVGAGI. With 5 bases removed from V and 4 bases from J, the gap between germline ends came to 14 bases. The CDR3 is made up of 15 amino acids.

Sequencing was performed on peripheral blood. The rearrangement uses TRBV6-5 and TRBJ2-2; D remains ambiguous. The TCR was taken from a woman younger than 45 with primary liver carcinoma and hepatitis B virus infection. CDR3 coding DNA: TGTGCCAGCAGTAACGCGGCCGGTTCCACCGGGGAGCTGTTTTTT. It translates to CASSNAAGSTGELFF.